This TCR beta chain was retrieved from a study of cytomegalovirus exposure and HLA in healthy donors. Study observations and caveats: Confirmation was obtained in vitro that three CMV-associated chains are specific for CMV antigens.

While the first cohort had fewer than 850 subjects, the donors belonged to the separate validation cohort of over a hundred subjects. The length of the CDR3 is 11 residues. Germline CDR1 is DFQATT and CDR2 is SNEGSKA (reference sequence). Trimming removed 6 bases at V and 5 bases at J, with 9 bases between. Profiled with immunoSEQ multiplex PCR; TCRdb holds only in-frame clones, not every one. The sample consists of 100,000 to 120,000 clones, around 89% of them appearing once. Worth noting for this clone: The target antigen is unknown.

Sequencing was carried out using PBMCs. This TCR was recovered from a woman younger than 45 in good health and CMV-seropositive. The genes are TRBV20-1 and TRBJ2-3; D is unclear. The CDR3: CSASNRDTQYF. The CDR3 DNA follows: TGCAGTGCGAGTAACCGAGATACGCAGTATTTT.